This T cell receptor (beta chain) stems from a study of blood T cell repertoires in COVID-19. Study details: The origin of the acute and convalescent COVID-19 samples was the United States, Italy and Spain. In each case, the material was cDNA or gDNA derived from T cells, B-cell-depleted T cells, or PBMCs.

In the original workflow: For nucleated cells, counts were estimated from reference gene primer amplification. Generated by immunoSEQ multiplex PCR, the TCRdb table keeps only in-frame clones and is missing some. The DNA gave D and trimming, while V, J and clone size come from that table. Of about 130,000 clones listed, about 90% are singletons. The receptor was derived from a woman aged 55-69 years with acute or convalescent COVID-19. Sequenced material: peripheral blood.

The chain's CDR3 is CASSSNRLAASDEQFF. CDR3 nucleotide sequence: TGTGCCAGCAGCTCCAACCGGCTAGCGGCCTCCGATGAGCAGTTCTTC. V and J are TRBV11-2 and TRBJ2-1; TRBD2 matches at 7 bases. CDR1 SGHAT and CDR2 FQNNGV come from the germline V gene. The ends lost 4 bases at V and 8 bases at J; junction bases unmatched: 14. The CDR3 has 16 amino acids.